These 6 T cell receptor beta chains originate from one sample sequenced in a study of blood T cells in healthy people across ages. Primers used in a second PCR of about 7 to 12 cycles were a sample-barcoded 5' primer and a J-beta primer mix. TCRdb reanalysed the 5' RACE reads using MiXCR and keeps one entry per CDR3 protein. Of about 1,400,000 distinct CDR3 sequences listed, approximately 40% are singletons. Sequencing was done on a sample of blood. The receptors were sampled from a woman aged 18-29 years in good health.

The J gene is TRBJ2-3, the V gene TRBV10-1; either TRBD1 or TRBD2 may supply D (5 bases each). Germline CDR1 is WNHNN and CDR2 is SYGVQD (reference sequence). There are 15 residues in the CDR3. V was trimmed by 6 bases and J by 4 bases, leaving 17 bases between them. The CDR3 bases are TGCGCCAGCAGCGCCGGGCCCCGGGGCGCAGATACGCAGTATTTT. Protein product: CASSAGPRGADTQYF.

The CDR3 reads CASSIDGTGIGREQFF. The CDR3 bases are TGTGCCAGTAGTATAGATGGGACAGGGATCGGGCGTGAGCAGTTCTTC. This rearrangement joins TRBV19 to TRBJ2-1, with 9 bases that match TRBD1. The germline CDR1 and CDR2 sequences are LNHDA and SQIVND (reference sequence). The CDR3 covers 16 residues. Trimming at V came to 0 bases and at J to 9 bases, leaving 9 bases not matched to a gene.

V and J are TRBV29-1 and TRBJ1-2; D unclear. Germline V gene data show CDR1 as SQVTM and CDR2 as ANQGSEA. The CDR3 totals 12 residues. V lost 6 bases, J lost 8 bases, and 16 bases lay in between. The CDR3, as DNA: TGCAGCGTCTTCCTAAGCTACGGCGGCTACACCTTC. This gives the protein CSVFLSYGGYTF.

This clonotype turned up a few times. V usage is TRBV5-1 and J usage is TRBJ2-3; 10 nucleotides agree with TRBD2. CDR1 is SGHRS and CDR2 is YFSETQ in the germline V gene. Trimming cost V 4 bases and J 6 bases; bases outside gene matches: 5. There are 14 residues in the CDR3. Written as DNA, the CDR3 is TGCGCCAGCAGCACACTAGCGGGAACGGATACGCAGTATTTT. The encoded protein is CASSTLAGTDTQYF.

V is TRBV7-9 and J is TRBJ2-1; 7 nucleotides line up with TRBD2. This CDR3 region has 14 residues. Germline CDR1 reads SEHNR; CDR2 reads FQNEAQ (reference sequence). The trim removed 5 bases at V and 10 bases at J, leaving 11 bases unmatched. CDR3 in amino acids: CASSPRTRTGEQFF. The DNA of the CDR3 is TGTGCCAGCAGCCCTCGGACTAGGACGGGCGAGCAGTTCTTC.

This chain joins TRBV20-1 and TRBJ2-5; 10 bases match TRBD1. The CDR3 consists of 14 residues. Trimming removed 3 bases from V and 11 bases from J; junction bases left unmatched: 12. Germline V CDR1 and CDR2: DFQATT, SNEGSKA (reference sequence). CDR3 amino acids: CSASTRQGAGEQYF. DNA for the CDR3: TGCAGTGCTAGTACCAGACAGGGGGCAGGTGAGCAGTACTTC.